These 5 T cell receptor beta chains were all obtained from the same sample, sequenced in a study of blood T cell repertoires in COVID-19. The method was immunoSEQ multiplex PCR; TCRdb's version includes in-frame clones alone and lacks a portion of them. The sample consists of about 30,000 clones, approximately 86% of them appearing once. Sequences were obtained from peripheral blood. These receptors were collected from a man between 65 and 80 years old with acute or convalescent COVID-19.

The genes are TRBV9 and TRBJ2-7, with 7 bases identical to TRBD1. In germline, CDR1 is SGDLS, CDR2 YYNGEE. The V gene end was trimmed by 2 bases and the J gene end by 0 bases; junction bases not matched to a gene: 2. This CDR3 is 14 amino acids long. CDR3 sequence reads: CASSVTGDSYEQYF. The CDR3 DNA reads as TGTGCCAGCAGCGTTACAGGGGACTCCTACGAGCAGTACTTC.

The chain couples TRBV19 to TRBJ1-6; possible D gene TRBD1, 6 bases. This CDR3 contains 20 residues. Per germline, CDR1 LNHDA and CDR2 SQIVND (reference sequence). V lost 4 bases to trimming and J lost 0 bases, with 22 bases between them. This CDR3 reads CASSTAGVHRASSYNSPLHF. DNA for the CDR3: TGTGCCAGTAGTACAGCAGGGGTTCACAGAGCGAGCTCCTATAATTCACCCCTCCACTTT.

CDR3: CASSASALSYNEQFF. Written as DNA, the CDR3 is TGTGCCAGCAGCGCTAGCGCCCTCTCCTACAATGAGCAGTTCTTC. This rearrangement joins TRBV9 to TRBJ2-1; TRBD2 might be the D (6 bases). CDR1 is SGDLS, CDR2 YYNGEE, per germline. The CDR3 has 15 amino acids. V was pared by 3 bases and J by 0 bases, with 10 bases between.

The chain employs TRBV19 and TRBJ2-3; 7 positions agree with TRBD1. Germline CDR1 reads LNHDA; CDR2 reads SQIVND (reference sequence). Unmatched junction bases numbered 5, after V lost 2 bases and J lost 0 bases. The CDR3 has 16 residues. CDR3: CASSITVGQSTDTQYF. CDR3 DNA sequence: TGTGCCAGTAGTATAACGGTGGGACAGAGCACAGATACGCAGTATTTT. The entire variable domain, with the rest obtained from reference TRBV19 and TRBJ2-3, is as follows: DGGITQSPKYLFRKEGQNVTLSCEQNLNHDAMYWYRQDPGQGLRLIYYSQIVNDFQKGDIAEGYSVSREKKESFPLTVTSAQKNPTAFYLCASSITVGQSTDTQYFGPGTRLTVL.

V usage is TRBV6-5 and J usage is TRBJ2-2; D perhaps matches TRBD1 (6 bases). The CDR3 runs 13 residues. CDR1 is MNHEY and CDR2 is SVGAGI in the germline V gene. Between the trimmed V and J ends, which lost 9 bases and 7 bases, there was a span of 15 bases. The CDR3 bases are TGTGCCAGTACCCAGGGGAAAATCGGGGAGCTGTTTTTT. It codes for CASTQGKIGELFF.